A selection of T cell receptor beta chains follows, all from one sample in a study of blood T cell repertoires in COVID-19. Assay used: immunoSEQ multiplex PCR; TCRdb lists only in-frame clones, some missing. This table has about 270,000 clones, 81% appearing once. Sample: peripheral blood. The origin of the receptors is a woman aged 60-75 years with active or convalescent COVID-19. Both conserved end residues are part of each CDR3. D genes are given only for firm matches. Expanded clones get a size class; other rows say once, few or many, or leave the size out.

clone size	D gene	V gene	J gene	CDR3 DNA	CDR3 protein
-	-	TRBV18	TRBJ1-6	TGTGCCAGCTCGCGGACGGGGTCCTATAATTCACCCCTCCACTTT	CASSRTGSYNSPLHF
-	TRBD2	TRBV7-8	TRBJ2-1	TGTGCCAGCAGCTTAGATCGGGGGGGCGCCTACAATGAGCAGTTCTTC	CASSLDRGGAYNEQFF
-	TRBD1	TRBV29-1	TRBJ1-1	TGCAGCGTCCCTATCGCGCAGGGGGCTCCCTGGAGGGCTTTCTTT	CSVPIAQGAPWRAFF
-	-	TRBV6-6	TRBJ1-1	TGTGCCAGCCGGGTGAACACTGAAGCTTTCTTT	CASRVNTEAFF
-	-	TRBV12-3/TRBV12-4	TRBJ1-2	TGTGCCAGCAGTTTAGGGGGACTGAGCGGGCGGACCTTC	CASSLGGLSGRTF
once	TRBD2	TRBV11-2	TRBJ2-2	TGTGCCAGCAGCTTAGGTAGCGGGGGGAACACCGGGGAGCTGTTTTTT	CASSLGSGGNTGELFF
-	-	TRBV30	TRBJ1-1	TGTGCCTGGAGGCCCAAGTCCGGCAGAGGGGAAGCTTTCTTT	CAWRPKSGRGEAFF
once	-	TRBV7-9	TRBJ1-3	TGTGCCAGCAGCTGGGCATTAGCGGGCTACAGCTCTGGAAACACCATATATTTT	CASSWALAGYSSGNTIYF
-	TRBD1	TRBV23-1	TRBJ2-4	TGCGCCAGCAGTCAGACCGGGACAGGGGTTAGTCGGGCCAAAAACATTCAGTACTTC	CASSQTGTGVSRAKNIQYF
-	TRBD1	TRBV6-6	TRBJ1-6	TGTGCCAGCAGATACGGACAGGGAAATTCACCCCTCCACTTT	CASRYGQGNSPLHF
-	TRBD1	TRBV6-1	TRBJ1-2	TGTGCCAGCAGTGAAGTGGGGTTAAGGGACAGGGGCCCTAACTATGGCTACACCTTC	CASSEVGLRDRGPNYGYTF
-	TRBD1	TRBV5-5	TRBJ1-5	TGTGCCAGCAGCTTGGGCGTGACAGGGGTAAGTCAGCCCCAGCATTTT	CASSLGVTGVSQPQHF
-	-	TRBV29-1	TRBJ2-3	TGCAGCGTTGATTGGGGCGGGACCACAGATACGCAGTATTTT	CSVDWGGTTDTQYF
-	-	TRBV6-5	TRBJ1-2	TGTGCCAGCAGGGCGAGGGTGGGCGGGGGCTATGGCTACACCTTC	CASRARVGGGYGYTF
-	TRBD1	TRBV18	TRBJ2-7	TGTGCCAGCTCAGTCCGGGACAGGGGCTACGAGCAGTACTTC	CASSVRDRGYEQYF
-	-	TRBV5-1	TRBJ2-7	TGCGCCAGCAGCTTGGCGGGTCCAGGGTACGAGCAGTACTTC	CASSLAGPGYEQYF
-	TRBD2	TRBV5-1	TRBJ2-1	TGCGCCAGCAGCTTGGGATGGAGCGGGGGGGTCAATGAGCAGTTCTTC	CASSLGWSGGVNEQFF
few	-	TRBV15	TRBJ1-5	TGTGCCACCAGCAGAGGGGAGTCTCTTCGCAATCAGCCCCAGCATTTT	CATSRGESLRNQPQHF
-	-	TRBV19	TRBJ1-2	TGTGCCAGTAGTATCTTCGAGGGGGGGAGTGGCTACACCTTC	CASSIFEGGSGYTF
-	-	TRBV3-1/TRBV3-2	TRBJ1-1	TGTGCCAGCAGCCAAATCACGACAGCAGACACTGAAGCTTTCTTT	CASSQITTADTEAFF
few	TRBD1	TRBV7-9	TRBJ1-6	TGTGCCAGCAGCGCCGGACAGGGGAACAGCTCCTATAATTCACCCCTCCACTTT	CASSAGQGNSSYNSPLHF
-	TRBD2	TRBV6-4	TRBJ2-1	TGTGCCAGCAGTGAGCTGGGCGGGGGGTCCTACAATGAGCAGTTCTTC	CASSELGGGSYNEQFF
few	-	TRBV5-1	TRBJ1-2	TGCGCCAGCAGCTTGACCGGGGATTCTAACTATGGCTACACCTTC	CASSLTGDSNYGYTF
-	TRBD2	TRBV6-5	TRBJ2-1	TGTGCCAGTGCTCGGGGGGGCCCCGACAATGAGCAGTTCTTC	CASARGGPDNEQFF
-	-	TRBV30	TRBJ1-5	TGTGCCTGGAGCGGCCCAGCGCGGGGCCCCAATCAGCCCCAGCATTTT	CAWSGPARGPNQPQHF
-	-	TRBV18	TRBJ2-1	TGTGCCAGCTCACCACCCGTGATGCCCCGGGATGGGCAGTTCTTC	CASSPPVMPRDGQFF
-	TRBD2	TRBV4-3	TRBJ2-3	TGCGCCAGCAGCCGGGGCCTCTATGGGGGGGACTTCGCTAGCACAGATACGCAGTATTTT	CASSRGLYGGDFASTDTQYF
-	-	TRBV7-2	TRBJ1-2	TGTGCCAGCAGCTTGGAGGGCTATGGCTACACCTTC	CASSLEGYGYTF
-	-	TRBV19	TRBJ1-3	TGTGCCAGTAGTATTGTTGGGGAGTCTGGAAACACCATATATTTT	CASSIVGESGNTIYF
-	TRBD2	TRBV27	TRBJ2-5	TGTGCCAGCAGTTTCGGAATGGGGGGGGAAGAGACCCAGTACTTC	CASSFGMGGEETQYF
-	-	TRBV9	TRBJ1-2	TGTGCCAGCAGCCCGACCCCGGGGAAAGGCTACACCTTC	CASSPTPGKGYTF
-	-	TRBV6-5	TRBJ2-3	TGTGCCAGCAGCGGCCCTAGACTCCATGCAGATACGCAGTATTTT	CASSGPRLHADTQYF
-	TRBD1	TRBV13	TRBJ2-7	TGTGCCAGCAGCTTATTTACAGGGGCCAACTACGAGCAGTACTTC	CASSLFTGANYEQYF
-	TRBD2	TRBV7-9	TRBJ2-2	TGTGCCAGCAGCTTACTCCCTAGCGGGGGGGCTGCCGGGGAGCTGTTTTTT	CASSLLPSGGAAGELFF
-	TRBD1	TRBV5-1	TRBJ2-3	TGCGCCAGCAGCCGGGACAGAGGCACAGATACGCAGTATTTT	CASSRDRGTDTQYF
-	TRBD1	TRBV6-2/TRBV6-3	TRBJ2-7	TGTGCCAGCAGCCGGACAGGCTCAAAGAGGCAGTACTTC	CASSRTGSKRQYF
-	TRBD2	TRBV5-4	TRBJ2-5	TGTGCCAGCAGCTTGGGGACTAGCGGCCAAGAGACCCAGTACTTC	CASSLGTSGQETQYF
-	TRBD1	TRBV12-5	TRBJ1-5	TGTGCTAGTGGTTTGGTACTAGGACAGGGGAACCAGCCCCAGCATTTT	CASGLVLGQGNQPQHF
-	TRBD1	TRBV7-2	TRBJ1-6	TGTGCCAGCAGCTATTTGACAGGGGGCGCCTATAATTCACCCCTCCACTTT	CASSYLTGGAYNSPLHF
-	-	TRBV4-2	TRBJ2-7	TGTGCCAGCAGCCAAGCCCAGGGGTACGAGCAGTACTTC	CASSQAQGYEQYF
-	-	TRBV9	TRBJ2-7	TGTGCCAGCAGCCCTCGGGGAGGCGAGCAGTACTTC	CASSPRGGEQYF
-	-	TRBV19	TRBJ1-1	TGTGCCAGCACGCGTGGTATGAACACTGAAGCTTTCTTT	CASTRGMNTEAFF
once	-	TRBV5-4	TRBJ1-1	TGTGCCGGAACAGATTTACTGAACACTGAAGCTTTCTTT	CAGTDLLNTEAFF
-	-	TRBV18	TRBJ2-5	TGTGCCAGCTCACTTAGCACGACGGTGACCCAGTACTTC	CASSLSTTVTQYF
-	-	TRBV5-1	TRBJ1-1	TGCGCCAGCAGCGATCCAGACAGGTTGAACACTGAAGCTTTCTTT	CASSDPDRLNTEAFF
-	-	TRBV5-1	TRBJ2-5	TGCGCCAGCAGCTTGGAGCCCCCAGAGACCCAGTACTTC	CASSLEPPETQYF
-	TRBD1	TRBV7-9	TRBJ2-7	TGTGCCAGCAGCTTAGTCGTTGGGACAGGGAGGGAGCAGTACTTC	CASSLVVGTGREQYF
-	TRBD1	TRBV2	TRBJ2-7	TGTGCCAGCACATCGTCGGGACAGGGGGCCTACGAGCAGTACTTC	CASTSSGQGAYEQYF
-	-	TRBV18	TRBJ2-7	TGTGCCAGCTCACCACCGAATCTGGGGGCTAGGTACGAGCAGTACTTC	CASSPPNLGARYEQYF
-	-	TRBV5-6	TRBJ1-5	TGTGCCAGCAGCGATACAGGGCGTAGCAATCAGCCCCAGCATTTT	CASSDTGRSNQPQHF
-	TRBD1	TRBV3-1/TRBV3-2	TRBJ1-2	TGTGCCAGCAGTCCCCTACAGGGGGATAACTATGGCTACACCTTC	CASSPLQGDNYGYTF
-	-	TRBV7-2	TRBJ2-3	TGTGCCAGCAGCGGGCAGGGTTTAAGCACAGATACGCAGTATTTT	CASSGQGLSTDTQYF
-	-	TRBV19	TRBJ1-2	TGTGCCAGTAGTCCCCTATACGGAACAGTGGACTATGGCTACACCTTC	CASSPLYGTVDYGYTF
once	-	TRBV18	TRBJ2-3	TGTGCCAGCTCAATCCAAGGCAGGCTTACTAGCACAGATACGCAGTATTTT	CASSIQGRLTSTDTQYF
-	-	TRBV15	TRBJ1-1	TGTGCCACCAGCCCCCGACGAGGCACTGAAGCTTTCTTT	CATSPRRGTEAFF
-	-	TRBV7-3	TRBJ1-5	TGTGCCAGCAGCGTACAGGGCGGTGGCAATCAGCCCCAGCATTTT	CASSVQGGGNQPQHF
-	-	TRBV19	TRBJ1-2	TGTGCCAGTAGTAACCGACATTCCCCCTCCGGCTACACCTTC	CASSNRHSPSGYTF
-	-	TRBV3-1/TRBV3-2	TRBJ2-1	TGTGCCAGCAGCCGACCGATCATAGGTAGGCGGGGAGACTACAATGAGCAGTTCTTC	CASSRPIIGRRGDYNEQFF
-	-	TRBV5-1	TRBJ1-2	TGCGCCAGCAGCCCGACAGGAGGTAACTATGGCTACACCTTC	CASSPTGGNYGYTF